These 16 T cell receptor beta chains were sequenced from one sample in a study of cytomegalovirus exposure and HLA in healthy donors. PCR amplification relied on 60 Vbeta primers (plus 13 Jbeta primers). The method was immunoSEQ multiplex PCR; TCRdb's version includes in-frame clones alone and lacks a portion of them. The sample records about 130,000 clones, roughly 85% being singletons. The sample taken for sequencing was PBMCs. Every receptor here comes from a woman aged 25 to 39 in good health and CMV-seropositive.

The CDR3 protein is CASSLGMNTEAFF. CDR3 DNA: TGTGCCAGCAGCTTAGGTATGAACACTGAAGCTTTCTTT. The chain has TRBV7-8 and TRBJ1-1; D is uncertain. With 1 base removed from V and 0 bases from J, the gap between germline ends came to 3 bases. Germline CDR1 and CDR2: SGHVS and FQNEAQ. The CDR3 runs to 13 residues.

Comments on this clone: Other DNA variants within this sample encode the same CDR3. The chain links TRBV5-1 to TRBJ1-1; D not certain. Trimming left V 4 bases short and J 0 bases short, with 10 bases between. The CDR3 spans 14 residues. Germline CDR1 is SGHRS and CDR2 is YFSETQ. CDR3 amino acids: CASSVGGMNTEAFF. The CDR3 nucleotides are TGCGCCAGCAGCGTAGGAGGGATGAACACTGAAGCTTTCTTT.

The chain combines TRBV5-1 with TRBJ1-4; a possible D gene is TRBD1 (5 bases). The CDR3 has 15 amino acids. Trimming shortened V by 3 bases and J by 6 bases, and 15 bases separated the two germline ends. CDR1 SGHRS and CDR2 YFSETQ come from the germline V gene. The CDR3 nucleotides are TGCGCCAGCAGCTGGGCTGGGGGGGGTGATGAAAAACTGTTTTTT. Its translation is CASSWAGGGDEKLFF.

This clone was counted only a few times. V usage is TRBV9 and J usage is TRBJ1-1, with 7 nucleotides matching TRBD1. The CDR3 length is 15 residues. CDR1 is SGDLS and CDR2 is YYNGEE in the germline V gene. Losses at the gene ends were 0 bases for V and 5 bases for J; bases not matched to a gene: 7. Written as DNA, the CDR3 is TGTGCCAGCAGCGTAGGTGGGTTCAGGGGGACTGAAGCTTTCTTT. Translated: CASSVGGFRGTEAFF.

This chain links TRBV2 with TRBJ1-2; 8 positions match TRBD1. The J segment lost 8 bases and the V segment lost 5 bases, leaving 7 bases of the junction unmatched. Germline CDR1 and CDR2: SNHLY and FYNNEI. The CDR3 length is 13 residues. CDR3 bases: TGTGCCAGCAGTACGGGACAGGAGGGGGGCTACACCTTC. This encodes CASSTGQEGGYTF. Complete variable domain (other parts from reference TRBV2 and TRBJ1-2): EPEVTQTPSHQVTQMGQEVILRCVPISNHLYFYWYRQILGQKVEFLVSFYNNEISEKSEIFDDQFSVERPDGSNFTLKIRSTKLEDSAMYFCASSTGQEGGYTFGSGTRLTVV.

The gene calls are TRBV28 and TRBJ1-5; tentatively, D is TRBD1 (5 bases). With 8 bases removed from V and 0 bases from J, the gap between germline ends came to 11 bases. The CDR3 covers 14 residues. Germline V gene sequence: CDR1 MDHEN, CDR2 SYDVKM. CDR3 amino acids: CASVPGFSNQPQHF. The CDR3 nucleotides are TGTGCCAGCGTACCAGGGTTTAGCAATCAGCCCCAGCATTTT. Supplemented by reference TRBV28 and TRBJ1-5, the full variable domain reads DVKVTQSSRYLVKRTGEKVFLECVQDMDHENMFWYRQDPGLGLRLIYFSYDVKMKEKGDIPEGYSVSREKKERFSLILESASTNQTSMYLCASVPGFSNQPQHFGDGTRLSIL.

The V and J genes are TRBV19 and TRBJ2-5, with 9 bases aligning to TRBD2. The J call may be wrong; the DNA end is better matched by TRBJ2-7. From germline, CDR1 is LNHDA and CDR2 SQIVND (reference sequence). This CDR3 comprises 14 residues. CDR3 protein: CASSLAGEVYEQYF. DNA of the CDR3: TGTGCCAGTAGTTTAGCGGGAGAGGTCTACGAGCAGTACTTC.

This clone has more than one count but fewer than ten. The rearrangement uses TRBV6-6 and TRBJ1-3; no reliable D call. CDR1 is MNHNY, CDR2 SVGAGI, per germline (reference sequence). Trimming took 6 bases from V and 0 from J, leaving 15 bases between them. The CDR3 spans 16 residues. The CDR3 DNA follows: TGTGCCAGCAGCAACAACCTGATCTTCTCTGGAAACACCATATATTTT. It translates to CASSNNLIFSGNTIYF.

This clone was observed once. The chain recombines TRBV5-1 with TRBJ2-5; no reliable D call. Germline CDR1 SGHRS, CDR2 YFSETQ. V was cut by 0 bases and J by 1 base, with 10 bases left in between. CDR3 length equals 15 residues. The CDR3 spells CASSLAGFFQETQYF. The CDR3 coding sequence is TGCGCCAGCAGCTTGGCCGGGTTCTTCCAAGAGACCCAGTACTTC.

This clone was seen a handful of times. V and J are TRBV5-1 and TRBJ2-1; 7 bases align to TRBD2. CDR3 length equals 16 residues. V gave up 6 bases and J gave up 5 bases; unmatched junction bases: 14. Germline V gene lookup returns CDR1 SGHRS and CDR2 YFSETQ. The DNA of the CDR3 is TGCGCCAGCACCCCGCCCCGGCTAGCGGAAGACAATGAGCAGTTCTTC. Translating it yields CASTPPRLAEDNEQFF.

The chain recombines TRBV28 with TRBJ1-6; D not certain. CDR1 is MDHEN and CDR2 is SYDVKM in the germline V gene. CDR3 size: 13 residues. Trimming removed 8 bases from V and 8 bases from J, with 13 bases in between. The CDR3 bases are TGTGCCAGCTATTCGAGAGGATATTCACCCCTCCACTTT. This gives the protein CASYSRGYSPLHF.

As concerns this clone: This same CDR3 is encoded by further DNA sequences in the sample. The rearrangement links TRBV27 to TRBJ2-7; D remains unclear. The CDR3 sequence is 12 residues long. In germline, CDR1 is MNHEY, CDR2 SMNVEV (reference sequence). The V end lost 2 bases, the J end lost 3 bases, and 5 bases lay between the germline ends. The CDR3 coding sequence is TGTGCCAGCAGTTTAGGCGGCTACGAGCAGTACTTC. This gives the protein CASSLGGYEQYF.

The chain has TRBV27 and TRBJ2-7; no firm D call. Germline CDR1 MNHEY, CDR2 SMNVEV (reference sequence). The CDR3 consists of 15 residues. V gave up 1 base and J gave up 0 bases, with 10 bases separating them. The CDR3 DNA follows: TGTGCCAGCAGTTTATATAGAGGCAGCTCCTACGAGCAGTACTTC. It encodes CASSLYRGSSYEQYF.

The CDR3 nucleotides are TGTGCCCTCGACCGACAGGTGAACACTGAAGCTTTCTTT. Amino acid sequence: CALDRQVNTEAFF. This sequence joins TRBV30 and TRBJ1-1; D perhaps matches TRBD1 (6 bases). Germline loops: CDR1 GTSNPN, CDR2 SVGIG (reference sequence). V shed 8 bases and J shed 0 bases, with 13 bases lying between them. The CDR3 is 13 amino acids. Combining the CDR3 with reference TRBV30 and TRBJ1-1 gives the whole variable domain SQTIHQWPATLVQPVGSPLSLECTVEGTSNPNLYWYRQAAGRGLQLLFYSVGIGQISSEVPQNLSASRPQDRQFILSSKKLLLSDSGFYLCALDRQVNTEAFFGQGTRLTVV.

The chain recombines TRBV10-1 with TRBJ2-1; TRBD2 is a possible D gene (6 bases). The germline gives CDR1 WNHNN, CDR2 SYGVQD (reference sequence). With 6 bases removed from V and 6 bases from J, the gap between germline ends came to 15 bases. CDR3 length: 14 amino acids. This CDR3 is CASSSGSTSNEQFF. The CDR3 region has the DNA TGCGCCAGCAGCTCCGGGTCGACTAGCAATGAGCAGTTCTTC.

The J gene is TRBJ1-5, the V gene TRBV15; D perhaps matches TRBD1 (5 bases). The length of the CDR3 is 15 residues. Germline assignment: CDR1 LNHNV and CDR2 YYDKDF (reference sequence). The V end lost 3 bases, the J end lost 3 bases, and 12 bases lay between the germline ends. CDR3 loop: CATSRGGDPNQPQHF. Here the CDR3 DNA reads TGTGCCACCAGCAGGGGGGGGGACCCCAATCAGCCCCAGCATTTT.